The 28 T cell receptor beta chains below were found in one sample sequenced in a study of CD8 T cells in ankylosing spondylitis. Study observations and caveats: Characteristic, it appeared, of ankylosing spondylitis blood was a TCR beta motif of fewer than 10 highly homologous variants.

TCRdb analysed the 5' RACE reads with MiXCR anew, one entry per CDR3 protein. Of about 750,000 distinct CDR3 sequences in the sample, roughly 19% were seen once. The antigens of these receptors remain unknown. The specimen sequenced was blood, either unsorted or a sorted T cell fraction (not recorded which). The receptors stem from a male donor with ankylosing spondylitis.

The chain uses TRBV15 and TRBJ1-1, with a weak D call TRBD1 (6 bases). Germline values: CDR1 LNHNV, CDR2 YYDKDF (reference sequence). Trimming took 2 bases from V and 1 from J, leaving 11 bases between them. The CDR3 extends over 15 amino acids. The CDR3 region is CATSRSQGSNTEAFF. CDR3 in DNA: TGTGCCACCAGCAGATCCCAGGGGTCGAACACTGAAGCTTTCTTT. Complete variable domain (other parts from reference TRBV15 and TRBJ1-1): DAMVIQNPRYQVTQFGKPVTLSCSQTLNHNVMYWYQQKSSQAPKLLFHYYDKDFNNEADTPDNFQSRRPNTSFCFLDIRSPGLGDTAMYLCATSRSQGSNTEAFFGQGTRLTVV.

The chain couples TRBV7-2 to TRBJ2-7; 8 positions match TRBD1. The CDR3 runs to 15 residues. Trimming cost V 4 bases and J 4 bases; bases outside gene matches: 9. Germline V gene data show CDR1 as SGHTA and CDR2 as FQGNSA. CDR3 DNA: TGTGCCAGCAGCTCGCGGACAGGGTTACCTTACGAGCAGTACTTC. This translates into CASSSRTGLPYEQYF.

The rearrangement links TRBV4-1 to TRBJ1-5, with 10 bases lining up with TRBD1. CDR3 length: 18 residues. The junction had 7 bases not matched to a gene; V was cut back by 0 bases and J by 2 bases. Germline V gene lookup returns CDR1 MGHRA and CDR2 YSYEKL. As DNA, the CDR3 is TGCGCCAGCAGCCAAGATCGACCCGGGACAGGGGGCAATCAGCCCCAGCATTTT. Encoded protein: CASSQDRPGTGGNQPQHF.

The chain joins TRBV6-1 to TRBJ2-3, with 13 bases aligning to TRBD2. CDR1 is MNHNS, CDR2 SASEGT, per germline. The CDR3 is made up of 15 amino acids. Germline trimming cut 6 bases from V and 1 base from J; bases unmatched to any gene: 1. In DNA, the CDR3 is TGTGCCAGCAGAGGACTAGCGGGGGGCACAGATACGCAGTATTTT. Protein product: CASRGLAGGTDTQYF.

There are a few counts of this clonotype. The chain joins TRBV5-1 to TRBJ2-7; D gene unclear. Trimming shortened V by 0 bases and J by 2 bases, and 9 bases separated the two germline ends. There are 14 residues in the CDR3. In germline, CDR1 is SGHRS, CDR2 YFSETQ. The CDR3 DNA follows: TGCGCCAGCAGCTTGGAATACCGCCCCTACGAGCAGTACTTC. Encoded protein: CASSLEYRPYEQYF.

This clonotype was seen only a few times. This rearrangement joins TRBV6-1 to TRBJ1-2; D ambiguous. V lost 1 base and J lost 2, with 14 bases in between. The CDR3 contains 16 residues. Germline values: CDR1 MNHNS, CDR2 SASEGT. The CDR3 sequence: CASSEGGIGRNYGYTF. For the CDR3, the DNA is TGTGCCAGCAGTGAAGGTGGAATTGGGCGAAACTATGGCTACACCTTC.

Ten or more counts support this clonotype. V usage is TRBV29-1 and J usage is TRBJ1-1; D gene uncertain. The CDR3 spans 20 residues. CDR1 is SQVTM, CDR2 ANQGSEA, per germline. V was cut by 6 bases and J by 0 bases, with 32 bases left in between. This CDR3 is CSVDASFVGSRSVLNTEAFF. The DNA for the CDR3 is TGCAGCGTCGACGCATCCTTCGTTGGCAGCCGATCGGTTCTGAACACTGAAGCTTTCTTT.

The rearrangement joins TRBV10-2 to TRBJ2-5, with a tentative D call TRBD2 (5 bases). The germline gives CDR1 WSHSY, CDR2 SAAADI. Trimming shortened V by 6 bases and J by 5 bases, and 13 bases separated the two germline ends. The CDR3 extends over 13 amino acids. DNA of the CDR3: TGCGCCAGCAGACTAGGAGTCCGGGAGACCCAGTACTTC. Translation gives CASRLGVRETQYF.

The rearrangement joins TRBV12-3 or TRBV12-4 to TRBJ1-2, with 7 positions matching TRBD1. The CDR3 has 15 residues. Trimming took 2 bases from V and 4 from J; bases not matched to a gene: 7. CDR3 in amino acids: CASSLQTGQSYGYTF. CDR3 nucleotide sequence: TGTGCCAGCAGTTTACAGACAGGGCAGAGCTATGGCTACACCTTC.

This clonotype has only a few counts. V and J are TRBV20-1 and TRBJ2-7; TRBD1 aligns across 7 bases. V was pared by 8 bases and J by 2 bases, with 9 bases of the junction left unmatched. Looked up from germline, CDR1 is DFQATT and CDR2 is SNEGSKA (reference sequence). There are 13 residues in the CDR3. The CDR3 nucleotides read TGCAGTACCGGATCGGGACAGACCTACGAGCAGTACTTC. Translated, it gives CSTGSGQTYEQYF.

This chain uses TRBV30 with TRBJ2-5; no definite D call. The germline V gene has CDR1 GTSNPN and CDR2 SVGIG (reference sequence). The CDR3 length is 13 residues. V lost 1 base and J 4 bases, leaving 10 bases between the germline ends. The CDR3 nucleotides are TGTGCCTGGAGTGCCGGACGTCTAGAGACCCAGTACTTC. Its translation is CAWSAGRLETQYF.

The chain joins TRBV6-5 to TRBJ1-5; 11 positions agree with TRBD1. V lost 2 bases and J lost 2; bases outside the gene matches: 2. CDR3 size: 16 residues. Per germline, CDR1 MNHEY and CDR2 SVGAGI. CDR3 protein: CASSYQGQGGNQPQHF. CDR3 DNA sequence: TGTGCCAGCAGTTACCAGGGACAGGGGGGCAATCAGCCCCAGCATTTT.

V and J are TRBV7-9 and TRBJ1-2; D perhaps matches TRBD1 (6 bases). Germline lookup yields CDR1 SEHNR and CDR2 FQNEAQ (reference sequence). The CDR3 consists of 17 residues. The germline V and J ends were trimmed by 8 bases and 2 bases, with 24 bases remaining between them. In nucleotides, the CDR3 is TGTGCCAGCGCTCCTATCATCCACGACAGGACCAACTATGGCTACACCTTC. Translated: CASAPIIHDRTNYGYTF.

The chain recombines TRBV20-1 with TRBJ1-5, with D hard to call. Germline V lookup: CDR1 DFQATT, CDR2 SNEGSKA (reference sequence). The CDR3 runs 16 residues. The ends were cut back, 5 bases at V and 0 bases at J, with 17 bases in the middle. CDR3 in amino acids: CSAGSLEYHSNQPQHF. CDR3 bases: TGCAGTGCTGGAAGTTTGGAGTACCATAGCAATCAGCCCCAGCATTTT.

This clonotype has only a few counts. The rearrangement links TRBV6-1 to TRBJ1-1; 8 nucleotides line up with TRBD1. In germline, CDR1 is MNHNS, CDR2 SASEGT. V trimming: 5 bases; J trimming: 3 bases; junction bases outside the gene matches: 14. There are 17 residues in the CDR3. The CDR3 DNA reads TGTGCCAGCAGTCTGAGACAGGGGAATTTAGAGTACACTGAAGCTTTCTTT. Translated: CASSLRQGNLEYTEAFF.

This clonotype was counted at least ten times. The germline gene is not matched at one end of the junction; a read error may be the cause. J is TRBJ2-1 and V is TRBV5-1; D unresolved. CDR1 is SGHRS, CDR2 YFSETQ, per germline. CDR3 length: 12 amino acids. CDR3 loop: CASSLARNEQFF. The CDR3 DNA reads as TGTGCCAGCAGCTTAGCTCGCAATGAGCAGTTCTTC. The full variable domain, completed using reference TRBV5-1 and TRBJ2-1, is KAGVTQTPRYLIKTRGQQVTLSCSPISGHRSVSWYQQTPGQGLQFLFEYFSETQRNKGNFPGRFSGRQFSNSRSEMNVSTLELGDSALYLCASSLARNEQFFGPGTRLTVL.

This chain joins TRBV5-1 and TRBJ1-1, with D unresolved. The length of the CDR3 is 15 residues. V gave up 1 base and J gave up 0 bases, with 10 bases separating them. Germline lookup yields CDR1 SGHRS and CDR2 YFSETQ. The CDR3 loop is CASSLLAQLNTEAFF. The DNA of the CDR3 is TGCGCCAGCAGCTTGCTGGCCCAACTGAACACTGAAGCTTTCTTT.

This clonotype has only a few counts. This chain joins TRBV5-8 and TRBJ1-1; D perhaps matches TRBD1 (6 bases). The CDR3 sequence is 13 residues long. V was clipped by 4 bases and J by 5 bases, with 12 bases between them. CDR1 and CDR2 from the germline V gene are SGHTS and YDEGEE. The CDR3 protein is CASSVGTMTEAFF. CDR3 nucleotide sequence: TGTGCCAGCAGCGTAGGGACAATGACTGAAGCTTTCTTT.

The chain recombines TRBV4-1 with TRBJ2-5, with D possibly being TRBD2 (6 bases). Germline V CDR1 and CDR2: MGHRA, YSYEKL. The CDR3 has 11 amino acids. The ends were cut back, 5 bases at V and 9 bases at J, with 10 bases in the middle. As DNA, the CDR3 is TGCGCCAGCAGCGGGGGAGGTGCCCAGTACTTC. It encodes CASSGGGAQYF.

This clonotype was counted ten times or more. The CDR3 DNA is TGTGCCAGCAGTTGGACCCAGGGAGAAAATGAGCAGTTCTTC. Translated: CASSWTQGENEQFF. The rearrangement links TRBV12-3 or TRBV12-4 to TRBJ2-1; D is perhaps TRBD1 or TRBD2 (5 bases each). V was trimmed by 4 bases and J by 7 bases, leaving 14 bases between them. The CDR3 has 14 residues.

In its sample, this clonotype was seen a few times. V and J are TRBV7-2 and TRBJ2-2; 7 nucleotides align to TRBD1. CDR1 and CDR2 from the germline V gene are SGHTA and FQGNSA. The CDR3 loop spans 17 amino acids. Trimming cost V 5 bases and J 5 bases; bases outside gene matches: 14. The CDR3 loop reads CASSRKTHRGATGELFF. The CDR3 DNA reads TGTGCCAGCAGCCGCAAGACCCACAGGGGAGCTACCGGGGAGCTGTTTTTT.

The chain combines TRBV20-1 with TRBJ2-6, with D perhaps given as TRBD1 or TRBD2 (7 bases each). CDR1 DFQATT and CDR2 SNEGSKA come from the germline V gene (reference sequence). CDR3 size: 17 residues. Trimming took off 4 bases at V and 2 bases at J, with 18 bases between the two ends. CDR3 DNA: TGCAGTGCTACCGACAGGGAGGGGAGTACTGGGGCCAACGTCCTGACTTTC. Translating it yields CSATDREGSTGANVLTF.

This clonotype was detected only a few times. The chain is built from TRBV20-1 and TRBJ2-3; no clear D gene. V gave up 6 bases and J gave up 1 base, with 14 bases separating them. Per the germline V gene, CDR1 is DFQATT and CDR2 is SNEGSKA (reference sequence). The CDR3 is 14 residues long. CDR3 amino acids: CSAADNRRTDTQYF. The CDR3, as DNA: TGCAGTGCAGCCGACAATCGCCGCACAGATACGCAGTATTTT.

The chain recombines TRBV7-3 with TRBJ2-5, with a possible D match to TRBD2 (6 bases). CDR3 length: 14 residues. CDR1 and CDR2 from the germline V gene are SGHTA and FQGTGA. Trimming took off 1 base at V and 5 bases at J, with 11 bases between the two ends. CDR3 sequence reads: CASSLRGGTETQYF. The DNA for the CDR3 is TGTGCCAGCAGCTTAAGAGGCGGGACGGAGACCCAGTACTTC.

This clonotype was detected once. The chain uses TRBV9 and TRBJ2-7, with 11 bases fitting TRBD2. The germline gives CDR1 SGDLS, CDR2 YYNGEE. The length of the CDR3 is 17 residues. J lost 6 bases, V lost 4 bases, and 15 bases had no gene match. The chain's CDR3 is CASSSGGLAGGGVEQYF. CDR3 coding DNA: TGTGCCAGCAGCAGCGGCGGGCTAGCGGGAGGAGGGGTCGAGCAGTACTTC.

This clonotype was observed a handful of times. The CDR3 spells CASSFDSGSSYEQYF. CDR3 in DNA: TGTGCCAGCAGCTTTGATAGCGGGAGCTCCTACGAGCAGTACTTC. The chain combines TRBV7-2 with TRBJ2-7; 9 bases line up with TRBD2. The V gene's germline CDR1 is SGHTA and CDR2 FQGNSA. V shed 3 bases and J 0 bases; nucleotides not matched to a gene: 3. This CDR3 region has 15 residues.

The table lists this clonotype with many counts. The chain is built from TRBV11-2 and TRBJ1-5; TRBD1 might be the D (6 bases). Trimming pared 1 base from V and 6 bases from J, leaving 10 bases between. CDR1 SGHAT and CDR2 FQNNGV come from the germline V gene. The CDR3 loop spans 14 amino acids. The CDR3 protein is CASSLAGARQPQHF. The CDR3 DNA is TGTGCCAGCAGCTTAGCAGGGGCTCGTCAGCCCCAGCATTTT.

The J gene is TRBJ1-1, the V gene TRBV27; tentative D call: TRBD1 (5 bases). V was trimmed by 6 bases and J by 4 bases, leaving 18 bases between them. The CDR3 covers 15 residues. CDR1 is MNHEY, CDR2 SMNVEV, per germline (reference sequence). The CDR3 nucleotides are TGTGCCAGCAGCCCACGAGGGGCGCTGGGCACTGAAGCTTTCTTT. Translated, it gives CASSPRGALGTEAFF.